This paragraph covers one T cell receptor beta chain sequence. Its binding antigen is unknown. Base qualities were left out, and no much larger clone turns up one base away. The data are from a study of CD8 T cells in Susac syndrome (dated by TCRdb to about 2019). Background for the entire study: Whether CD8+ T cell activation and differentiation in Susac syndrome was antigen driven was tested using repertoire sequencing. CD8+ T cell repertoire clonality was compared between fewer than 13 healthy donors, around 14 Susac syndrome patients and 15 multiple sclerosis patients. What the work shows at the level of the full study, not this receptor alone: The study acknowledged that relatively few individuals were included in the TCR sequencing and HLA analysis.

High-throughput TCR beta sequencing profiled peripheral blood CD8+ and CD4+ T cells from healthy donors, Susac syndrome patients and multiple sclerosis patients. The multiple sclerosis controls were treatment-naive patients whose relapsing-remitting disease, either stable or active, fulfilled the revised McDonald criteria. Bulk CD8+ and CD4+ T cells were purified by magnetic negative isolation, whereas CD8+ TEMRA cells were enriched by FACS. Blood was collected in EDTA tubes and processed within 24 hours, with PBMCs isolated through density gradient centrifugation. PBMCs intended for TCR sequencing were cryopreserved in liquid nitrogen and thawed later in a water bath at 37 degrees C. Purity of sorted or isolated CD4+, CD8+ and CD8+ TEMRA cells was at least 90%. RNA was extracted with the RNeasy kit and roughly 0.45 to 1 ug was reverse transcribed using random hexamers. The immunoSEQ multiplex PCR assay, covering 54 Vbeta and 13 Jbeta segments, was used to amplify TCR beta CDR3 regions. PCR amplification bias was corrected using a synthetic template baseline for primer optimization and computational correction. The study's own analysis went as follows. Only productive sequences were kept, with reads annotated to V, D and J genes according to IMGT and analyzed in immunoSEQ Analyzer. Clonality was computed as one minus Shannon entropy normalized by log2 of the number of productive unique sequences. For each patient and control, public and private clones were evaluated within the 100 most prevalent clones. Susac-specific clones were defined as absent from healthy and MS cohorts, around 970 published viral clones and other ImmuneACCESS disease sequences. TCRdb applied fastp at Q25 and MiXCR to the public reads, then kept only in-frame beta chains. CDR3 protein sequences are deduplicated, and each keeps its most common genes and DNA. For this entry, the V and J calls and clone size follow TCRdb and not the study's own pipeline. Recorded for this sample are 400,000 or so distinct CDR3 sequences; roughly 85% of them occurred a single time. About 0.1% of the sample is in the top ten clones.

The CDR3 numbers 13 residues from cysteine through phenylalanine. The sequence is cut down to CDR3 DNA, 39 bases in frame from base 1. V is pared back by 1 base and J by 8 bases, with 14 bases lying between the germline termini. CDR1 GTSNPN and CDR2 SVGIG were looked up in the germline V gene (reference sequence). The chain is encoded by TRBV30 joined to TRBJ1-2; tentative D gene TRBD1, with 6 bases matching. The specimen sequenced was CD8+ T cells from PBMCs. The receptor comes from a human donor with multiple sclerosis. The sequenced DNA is TGTGCCTGGAGTGCGAATAACAGGGACGGCTACACCTTC. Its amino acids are CAWSANNRDGYTF.